This TCR beta chain was obtained from a study of identical twins. A single record per CDR3 protein comes from TCRdb applying MiXCR to the 5' RACE reads. The sample carries fewer than 550,000 distinct CDR3 sequences, roughly 15% recorded once. CDR1 is ENHRY, CDR2 SYGVKD, per germline. V dropped 6 bases and J dropped 3; count of bases not matched to a gene: 3. The length of the CDR3 is 14 residues. This same sample was also taken into another study, of yellow fever vaccine responses in identical twins.

The TCR sequence derives from a young woman in good health. The chain joins TRBV10-3 to TRBJ1-2; 11 positions match TRBD1. Sequenced material: CD4+ T cells sorted from blood. The CDR3 sequence is CAIRGTGGDYGYTF. For the CDR3, the DNA is TGTGCCATCAGAGGGACAGGGGGGGACTATGGCTACACCTTC.